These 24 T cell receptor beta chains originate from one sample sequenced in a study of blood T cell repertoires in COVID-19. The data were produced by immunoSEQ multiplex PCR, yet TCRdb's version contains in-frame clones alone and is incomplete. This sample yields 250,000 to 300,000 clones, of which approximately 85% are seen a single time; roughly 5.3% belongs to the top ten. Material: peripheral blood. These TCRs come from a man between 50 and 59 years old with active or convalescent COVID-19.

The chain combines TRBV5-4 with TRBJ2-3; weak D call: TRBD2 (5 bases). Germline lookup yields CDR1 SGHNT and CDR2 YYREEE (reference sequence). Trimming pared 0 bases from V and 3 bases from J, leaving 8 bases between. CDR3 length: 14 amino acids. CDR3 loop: CASSLGGSTDTQYF. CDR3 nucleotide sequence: TGTGCCAGCAGCTTGGGAGGGAGTACAGATACGCAGTATTTT. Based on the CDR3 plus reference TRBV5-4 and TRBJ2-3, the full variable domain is ETGVTQSPTHLIKTRGQQVTLRCSSQSGHNTVSWYQQALGQGPQFIFQYYREEENGRGNFPPRFSGLQFPNYSSELNVNALELDDSALYLCASSLGGSTDTQYFGPGTRLTVL.

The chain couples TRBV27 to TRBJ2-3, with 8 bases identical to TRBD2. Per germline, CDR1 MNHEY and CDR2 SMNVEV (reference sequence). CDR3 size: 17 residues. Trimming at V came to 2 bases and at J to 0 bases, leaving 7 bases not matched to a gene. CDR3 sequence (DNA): TGTGCCAGCAGTTTACAGGGAGCGGGGGAAAGCACAGATACGCAGTATTTT. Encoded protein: CASSLQGAGESTDTQYF.

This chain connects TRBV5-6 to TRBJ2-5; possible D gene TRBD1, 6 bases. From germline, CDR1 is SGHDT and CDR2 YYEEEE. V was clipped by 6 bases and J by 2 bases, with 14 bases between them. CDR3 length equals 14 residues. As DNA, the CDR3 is TGTGCCAGCATACTATATGGACAGCAAGAGACCCAGTACTTC. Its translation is CASILYGQQETQYF.

CDR3 amino acids: CASSRVGTQETQYF. The CDR3 coding sequence is TGTGCTAGTTCTCGGGTTGGGACTCAAGAGACCCAGTACTTC. The chain has TRBV12-5 and TRBJ2-5; weak D call: TRBD2 (6 bases). The CDR3 covers 14 residues. V gave up 8 bases and J gave up 2 bases, with 15 bases separating them. Germline-derived CDR1 and CDR2 are LGHNT and FRNRAP.

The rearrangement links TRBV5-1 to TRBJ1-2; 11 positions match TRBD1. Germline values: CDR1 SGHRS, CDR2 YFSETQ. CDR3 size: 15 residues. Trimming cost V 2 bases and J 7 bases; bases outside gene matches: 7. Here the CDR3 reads CASSLRTGGAGGYTF. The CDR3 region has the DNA TGCGCCAGCAGCTTACGGACAGGGGGCGCGGGTGGCTACACCTTC.

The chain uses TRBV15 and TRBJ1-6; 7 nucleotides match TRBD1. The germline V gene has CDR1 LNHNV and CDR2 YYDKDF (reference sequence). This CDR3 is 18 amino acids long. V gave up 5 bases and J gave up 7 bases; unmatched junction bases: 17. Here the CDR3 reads CATSPAEGARPWNSPLHF. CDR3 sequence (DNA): TGTGCCACCAGCCCCGCAGAGGGGGCGCGTCCCTGGAATTCACCCCTCCACTTT.

CDR3 region: CASSAARTGEVFF. The CDR3 coding sequence is TGTGCCAGCAGTGCTGCCCGGACAGGGGAGGTGTTCTTC. The J gene is TRBJ2-1, the V gene TRBV6-4, with 9 bases matching TRBD1. CDR3 length: 13 residues. V trimming: 4 bases; J trimming: 15 bases; junction bases outside the gene matches: 10. In germline, CDR1 is MRHNA, CDR2 SNTAGT.

The CDR3 spells CASSVGAGGSNEQFF. DNA of the CDR3: TGTGCCAGCAGCGTAGGGGCGGGAGGAAGCAATGAGCAGTTCTTC. V is TRBV9 and J is TRBJ2-1; 8 bases agree with TRBD2. The CDR3 has 15 amino acids. Germline V gene data show CDR1 as SGDLS and CDR2 as YYNGEE. The J segment lost 6 bases and the V segment lost 0 bases, leaving 5 bases of the junction unmatched.

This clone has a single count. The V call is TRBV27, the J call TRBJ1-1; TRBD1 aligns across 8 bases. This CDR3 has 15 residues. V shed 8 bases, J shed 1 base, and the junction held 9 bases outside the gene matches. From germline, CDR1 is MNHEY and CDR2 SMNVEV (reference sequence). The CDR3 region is CASGPWTGWNTEAFF. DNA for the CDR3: TGTGCCAGCGGACCATGGACAGGGTGGAACACTGAAGCTTTCTTT.

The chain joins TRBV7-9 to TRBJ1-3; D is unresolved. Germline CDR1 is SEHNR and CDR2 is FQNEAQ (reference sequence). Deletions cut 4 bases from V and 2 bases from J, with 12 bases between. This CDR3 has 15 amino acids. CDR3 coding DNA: TGTGCCAGCAGCTCTGCCTCGAGGACTGGAAACACCATATATTTT. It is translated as CASSSASRTGNTIYF.

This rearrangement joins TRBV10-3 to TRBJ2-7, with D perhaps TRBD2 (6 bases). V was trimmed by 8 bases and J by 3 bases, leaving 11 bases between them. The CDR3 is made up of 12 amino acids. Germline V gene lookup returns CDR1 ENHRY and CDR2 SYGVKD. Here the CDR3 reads CAIGTDLYEQYF. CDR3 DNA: TGTGCCATCGGGACTGACCTCTACGAGCAGTACTTC.

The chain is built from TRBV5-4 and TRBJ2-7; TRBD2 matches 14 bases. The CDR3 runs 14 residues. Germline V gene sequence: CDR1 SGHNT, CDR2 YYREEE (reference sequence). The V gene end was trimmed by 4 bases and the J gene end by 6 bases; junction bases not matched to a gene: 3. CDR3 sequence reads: CASSGTSGRSEQYF. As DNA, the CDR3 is TGTGCCAGCAGCGGGACTAGCGGGAGAAGCGAGCAGTACTTC. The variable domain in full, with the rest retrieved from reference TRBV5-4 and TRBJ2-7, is ETGVTQSPTHLIKTRGQQVTLRCSSQSGHNTVSWYQQALGQGPQFIFQYYREEENGRGNFPPRFSGLQFPNYSSELNVNALELDDSALYLCASSGTSGRSEQYFGPGTRLTVT.

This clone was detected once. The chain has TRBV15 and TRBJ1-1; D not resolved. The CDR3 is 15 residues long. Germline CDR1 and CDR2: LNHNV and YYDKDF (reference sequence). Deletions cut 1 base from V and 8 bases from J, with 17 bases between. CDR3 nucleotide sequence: TGTGCCACCAGCAGAGGCGGAGAGGGAGCGTGGGAAGCTTTCTTT. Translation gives CATSRGGEGAWEAFF.

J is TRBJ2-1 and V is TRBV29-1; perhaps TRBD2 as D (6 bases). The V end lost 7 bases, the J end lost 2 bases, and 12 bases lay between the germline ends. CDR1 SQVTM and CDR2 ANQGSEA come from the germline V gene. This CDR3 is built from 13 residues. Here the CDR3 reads CSGIGGPYNEQFF. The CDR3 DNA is TGCAGCGGGATCGGGGGACCCTACAATGAGCAGTTCTTC.

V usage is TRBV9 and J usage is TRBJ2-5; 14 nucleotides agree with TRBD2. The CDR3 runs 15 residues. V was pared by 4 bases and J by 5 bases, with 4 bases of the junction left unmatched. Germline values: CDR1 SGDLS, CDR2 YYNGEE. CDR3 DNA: TGTGCCAGCAGCAGACTAGCGGGAGGGCAGGAGACCCAGTACTTC. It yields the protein CASSRLAGGQETQYF. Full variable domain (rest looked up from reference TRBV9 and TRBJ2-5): DSGVTQTPKHLITATGQRVTLRCSPRSGDLSVYWYQQSLDQGLQFLIQYYNGEERAKGNILERFSAQQFPDLHSELNLSSLELGDSALYFCASSRLAGGQETQYFGPGTRLLVL.

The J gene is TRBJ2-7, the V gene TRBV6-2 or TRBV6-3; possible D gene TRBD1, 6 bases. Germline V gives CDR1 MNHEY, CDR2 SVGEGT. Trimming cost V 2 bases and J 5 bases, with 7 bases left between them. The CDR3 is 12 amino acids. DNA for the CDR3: TGTGCCAGCAGTTACGACAGGAACGAGCAGTACTTC. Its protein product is CASSYDRNEQYF.

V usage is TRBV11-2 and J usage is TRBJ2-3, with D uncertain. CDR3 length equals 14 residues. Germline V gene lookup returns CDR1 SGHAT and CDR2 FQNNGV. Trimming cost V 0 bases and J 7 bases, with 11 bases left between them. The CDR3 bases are TGTGCCAGCAGCTTAGATCTAGATAGAAATACGCAGTATTTT. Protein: CASSLDLDRNTQYF.

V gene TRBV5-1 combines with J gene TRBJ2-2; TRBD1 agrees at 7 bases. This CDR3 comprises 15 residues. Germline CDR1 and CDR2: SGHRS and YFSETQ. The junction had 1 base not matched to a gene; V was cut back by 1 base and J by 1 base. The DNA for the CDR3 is TGCGCCAGCAGCTTGCGACAGGGGAACACCGGGGAGCTGTTTTTT. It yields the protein CASSLRQGNTGELFF.

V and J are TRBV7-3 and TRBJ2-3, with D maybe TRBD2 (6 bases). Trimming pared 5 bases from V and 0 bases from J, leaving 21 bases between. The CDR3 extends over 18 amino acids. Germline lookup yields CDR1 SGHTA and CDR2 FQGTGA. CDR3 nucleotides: TGTGCCAGCAGCGAAAACAGCGGGCCGATCTCTAGCACAGATACGCAGTATTTT. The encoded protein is CASSENSGPISSTDTQYF.

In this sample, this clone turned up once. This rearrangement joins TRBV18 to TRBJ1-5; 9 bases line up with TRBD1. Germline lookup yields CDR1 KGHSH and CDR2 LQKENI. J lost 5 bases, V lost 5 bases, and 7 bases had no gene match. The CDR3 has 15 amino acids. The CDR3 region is CASSATRTGDQPQHF. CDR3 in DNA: TGTGCCAGCTCAGCGACCCGGACAGGGGATCAGCCCCAGCATTTT.

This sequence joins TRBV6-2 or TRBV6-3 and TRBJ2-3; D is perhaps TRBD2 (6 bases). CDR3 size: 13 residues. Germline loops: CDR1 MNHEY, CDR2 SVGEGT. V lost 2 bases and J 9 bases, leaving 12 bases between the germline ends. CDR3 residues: CASSYLTSYTQYF. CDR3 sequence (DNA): TGTGCCAGCAGTTACCTTACTAGCTACACGCAGTATTTT.

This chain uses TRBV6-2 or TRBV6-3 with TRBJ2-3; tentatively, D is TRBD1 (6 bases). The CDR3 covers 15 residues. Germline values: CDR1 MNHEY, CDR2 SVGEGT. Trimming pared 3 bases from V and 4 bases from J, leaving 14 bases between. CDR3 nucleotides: TGTGCCAGCAGTTATGGGACATTTTTCCCAGATACGCAGTATTTT. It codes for CASSYGTFFPDTQYF.

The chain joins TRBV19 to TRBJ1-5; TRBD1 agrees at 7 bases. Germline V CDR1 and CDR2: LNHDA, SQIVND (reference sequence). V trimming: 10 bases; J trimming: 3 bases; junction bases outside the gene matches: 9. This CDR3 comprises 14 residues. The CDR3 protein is CATTKGQFNQPQHF. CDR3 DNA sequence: TGTGCCACTACAAAGGGACAGTTCAATCAGCCCCAGCATTTT.

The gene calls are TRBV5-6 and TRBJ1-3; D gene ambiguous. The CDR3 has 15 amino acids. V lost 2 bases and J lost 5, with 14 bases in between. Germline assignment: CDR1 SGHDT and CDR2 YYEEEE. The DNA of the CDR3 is TGTGCCAGCAGCTTAAGATCGTCCTATCGAAACACCATATATTTT. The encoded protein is CASSLRSSYRNTIYF.